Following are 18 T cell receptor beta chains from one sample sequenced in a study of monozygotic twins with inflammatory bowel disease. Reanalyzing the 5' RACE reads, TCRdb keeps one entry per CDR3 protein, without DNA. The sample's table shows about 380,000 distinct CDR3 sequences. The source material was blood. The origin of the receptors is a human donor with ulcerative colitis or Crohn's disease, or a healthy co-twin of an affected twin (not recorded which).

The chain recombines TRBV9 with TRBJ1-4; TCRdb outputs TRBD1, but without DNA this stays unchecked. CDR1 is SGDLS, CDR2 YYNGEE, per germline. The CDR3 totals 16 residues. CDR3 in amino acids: CASSVGGDRLHEKLFF.

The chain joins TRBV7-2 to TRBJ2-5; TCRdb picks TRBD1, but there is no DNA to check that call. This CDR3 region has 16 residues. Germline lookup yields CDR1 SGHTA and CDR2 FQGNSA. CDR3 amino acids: CASSVLGGGRGETQYF.

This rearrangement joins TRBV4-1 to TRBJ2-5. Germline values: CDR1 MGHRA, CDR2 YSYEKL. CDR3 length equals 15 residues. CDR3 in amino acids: CASSQDRSVQETQYF.

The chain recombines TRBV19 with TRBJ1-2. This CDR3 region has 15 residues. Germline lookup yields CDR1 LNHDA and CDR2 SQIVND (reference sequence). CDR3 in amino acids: CASSKKRTVNYGYTF.

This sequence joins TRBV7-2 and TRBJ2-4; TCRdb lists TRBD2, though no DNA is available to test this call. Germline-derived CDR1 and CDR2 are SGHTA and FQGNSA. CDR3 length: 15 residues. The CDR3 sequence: CASSPRLAGKNIQYF. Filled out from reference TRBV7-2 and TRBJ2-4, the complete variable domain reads GAGVSQSPSNKVTEKGKDVELRCDPISGHTALYWYRQSLGQGLEFLIYFQGNSAPDKSGLPSDRFSAERTGGSVSTLTIQRTQQEDSAVYLCASSPRLAGKNIQYFGAGTRLSVL.

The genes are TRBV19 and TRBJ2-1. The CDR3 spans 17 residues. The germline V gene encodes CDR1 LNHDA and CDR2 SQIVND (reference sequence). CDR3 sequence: CASSIDHAGRSYNEQFF.

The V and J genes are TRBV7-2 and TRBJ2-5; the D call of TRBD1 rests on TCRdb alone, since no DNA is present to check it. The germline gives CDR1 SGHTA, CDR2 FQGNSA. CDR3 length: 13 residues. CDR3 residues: CASSLGRVETQYF. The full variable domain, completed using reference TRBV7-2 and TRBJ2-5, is GAGVSQSPSNKVTEKGKDVELRCDPISGHTALYWYRQSLGQGLEFLIYFQGNSAPDKSGLPSDRFSAERTGGSVSTLTIQRTQQEDSAVYLCASSLGRVETQYFGPGTRLLVL.

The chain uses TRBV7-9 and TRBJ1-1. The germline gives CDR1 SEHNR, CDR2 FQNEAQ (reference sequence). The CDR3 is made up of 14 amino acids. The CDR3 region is CASSSDARRTEAFF.

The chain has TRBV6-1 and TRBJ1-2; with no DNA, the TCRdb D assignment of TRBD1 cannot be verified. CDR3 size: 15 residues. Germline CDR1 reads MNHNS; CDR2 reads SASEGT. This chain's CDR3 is CASSPRTGYNYGYTF.

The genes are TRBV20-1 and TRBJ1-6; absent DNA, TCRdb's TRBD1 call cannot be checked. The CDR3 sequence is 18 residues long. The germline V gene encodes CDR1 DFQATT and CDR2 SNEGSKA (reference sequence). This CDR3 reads CSASPRAEHLPENSPLHF.

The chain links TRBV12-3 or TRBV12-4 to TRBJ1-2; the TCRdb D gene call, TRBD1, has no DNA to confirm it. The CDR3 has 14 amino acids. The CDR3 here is CASSFPPGNYGYTF.

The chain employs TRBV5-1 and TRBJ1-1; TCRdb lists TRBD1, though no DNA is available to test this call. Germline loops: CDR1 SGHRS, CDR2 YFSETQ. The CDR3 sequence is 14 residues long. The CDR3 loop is CASSVGQGGTEAFF.

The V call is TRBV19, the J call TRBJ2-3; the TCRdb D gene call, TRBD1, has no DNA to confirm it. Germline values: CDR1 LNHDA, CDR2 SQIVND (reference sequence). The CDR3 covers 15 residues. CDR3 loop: CATNRRGQSTDTQYF.

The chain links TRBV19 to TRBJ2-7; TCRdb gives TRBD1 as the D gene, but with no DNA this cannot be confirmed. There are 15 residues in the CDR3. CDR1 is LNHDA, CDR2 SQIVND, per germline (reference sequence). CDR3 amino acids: CASSPQVGSSYEQYF.

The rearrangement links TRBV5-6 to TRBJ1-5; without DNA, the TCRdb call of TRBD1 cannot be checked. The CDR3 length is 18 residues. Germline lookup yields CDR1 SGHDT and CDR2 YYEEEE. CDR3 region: CASSSGLGGSKEDQPQHF.

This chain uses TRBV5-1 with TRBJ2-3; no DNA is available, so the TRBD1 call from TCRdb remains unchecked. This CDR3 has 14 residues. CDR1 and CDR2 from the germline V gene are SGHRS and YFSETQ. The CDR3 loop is CASVWGGAADTQYF.

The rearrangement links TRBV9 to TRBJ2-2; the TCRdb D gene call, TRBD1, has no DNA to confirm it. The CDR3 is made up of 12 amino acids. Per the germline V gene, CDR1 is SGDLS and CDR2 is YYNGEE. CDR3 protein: CASKRTTGELFF. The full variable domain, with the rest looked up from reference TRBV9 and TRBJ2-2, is DSGVTQTPKHLITATGQRVTLRCSPRSGDLSVYWYQQSLDQGLQFLIQYYNGEERAKGNILERFSAQQFPDLHSELNLSSLELGDSALYFCASKRTTGELFFGEGSRLTVL.

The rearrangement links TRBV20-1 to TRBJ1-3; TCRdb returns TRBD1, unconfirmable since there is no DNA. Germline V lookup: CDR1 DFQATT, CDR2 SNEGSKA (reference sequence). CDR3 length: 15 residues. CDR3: CSARPGRGSGNTIYF.